A selection of T cell receptor beta chains follows, all from one sample in a study of blood T cell repertoires in COVID-19. Using immunoSEQ multiplex PCR, the repertoire was profiled, and TCRdb retains in-frame clones only, with some absent. Found here are approximately 140,000 clones, about four fifths of them singletons; the top ten hold 9.7%. Sequenced sample: peripheral blood. Receptors originate from a man in his forties with active or convalescent COVID-19. CDR3s include the opening cysteine and the closing phenylalanine or tryptophan. Each record gives: V gene, J gene, CDR3 length, clone size, D gene, CDR3 DNA, CDR3 protein. A D gene is named only where the DNA matches it firmly. The size field is filled for only some rows; it gives once, few, many or a size class.

v_gene: TRBV9; j_gene: TRBJ1-4; len: 14; abundance: -; d_gene: -; CDR3nt: TGTGCCAGCAGCGCCTCTGGGAGAGAAGAAAAACTGTTTTTT; CDR3aa: CASSASGREEKLFF
v_gene: TRBV5-1; j_gene: TRBJ2-5; len: 15; abundance: -; d_gene: -; CDR3nt: TGCGCCAGCAGCCTCGGCGGACAGCCACAAGAGACCCAGTACTTC; CDR3aa: CASSLGGQPQETQYF
v_gene: TRBV19; j_gene: TRBJ2-7; len: 16; abundance: once; d_gene: TRBD1; CDR3nt: TGTGCCAGTAGTACCGGACAGGCGTGGAGCTCCTACGAGCAGTACTTC; CDR3aa: CASSTGQAWSSYEQYF
v_gene: TRBV6-5; j_gene: TRBJ1-2; len: 15; abundance: few; d_gene: -; CDR3nt: TGTGCCAGCAGTCGGGAAGAGTCGGGCCTATGGATTGTCACCTTC; CDR3aa: CASSREESGLWIVTF
v_gene: TRBV6-5; j_gene: TRBJ1-4; len: 13; abundance: once; d_gene: TRBD1; CDR3nt: TGTGCCAGAACAGGGGTTTGGGAAGAAAAACTGTTTTTT; CDR3aa: CARTGVWEEKLFF
v_gene: TRBV29-1; j_gene: TRBJ2-7; len: 11; abundance: -; d_gene: TRBD2; CDR3nt: TGCAGCGTTGGGGGGGGTTACGAGCAGTACTTC; CDR3aa: CSVGGGYEQYF
v_gene: TRBV3-1/TRBV3-2; j_gene: TRBJ1-4; len: 15; abundance: -; d_gene: -; CDR3nt: TGTGCCAGCAGCCCCCGCGTAGCAACTAATGAAAAACTGTTTTTT; CDR3aa: CASSPRVATNEKLFF
v_gene: TRBV19; j_gene: TRBJ1-1; len: 11; abundance: -; d_gene: -; CDR3nt: TGTGCCAGTAGTATCAGGGCTGAAGCTTTCTTT; CDR3aa: CASSIRAEAFF
v_gene: TRBV19; j_gene: TRBJ1-2; len: 14; abundance: once; d_gene: -; CDR3nt: TGTGCCAGTAGTACTGTGGGGACAAGCTATGGCTACACCTTC; CDR3aa: CASSTVGTSYGYTF
v_gene: TRBV6-5; j_gene: TRBJ1-2; len: 13; abundance: -; d_gene: -; CDR3nt: TGTGCCAGCAGCCCGACAACTAACTATGGCTACACCTTC; CDR3aa: CASSPTTNYGYTF
v_gene: TRBV4-2; j_gene: TRBJ1-4; len: 14; abundance: -; d_gene: TRBD1; CDR3nt: TGTGCCAGCAGGGCGACAGGGGGCAGTGAAAAACTGTTTTTT; CDR3aa: CASRATGGSEKLFF
v_gene: TRBV3-1/TRBV3-2; j_gene: TRBJ2-7; len: 12; abundance: -; d_gene: -; CDR3nt: TGTGCCAGCAGCAGGGGATACTACGAGCAGTACTTC; CDR3aa: CASSRGYYEQYF
v_gene: TRBV19; j_gene: TRBJ1-2; len: 14; abundance: -; d_gene: TRBD1; CDR3nt: TGTGCCAGTATCGAGGGACAGGGGAACTATGGCTACACCTTC; CDR3aa: CASIEGQGNYGYTF
v_gene: TRBV5-5; j_gene: TRBJ1-1; len: 13; abundance: -; d_gene: -; CDR3nt: TGTGCCAGCAGTTGGGACACCGGTTATGAAGCTTTCTTT; CDR3aa: CASSWDTGYEAFF
v_gene: TRBV5-4; j_gene: TRBJ2-5; len: 15; abundance: -; d_gene: TRBD2; CDR3nt: TGTGCCAGCAGCCCACCCGGGGGGATACAAGAGACCCAGTACTTC; CDR3aa: CASSPPGGIQETQYF
v_gene: TRBV9; j_gene: TRBJ2-5; len: 14; abundance: -; d_gene: TRBD1; CDR3nt: TGTGCCAGCAGCGTCAGGGGGCAGCAAGAGACCCAGTACTTC; CDR3aa: CASSVRGQQETQYF
v_gene: TRBV7-2; j_gene: TRBJ1-1; len: 14; abundance: -; d_gene: -; CDR3nt: TGTGCCAGCAGCTTACAGGGAGGGAACACTGAAGCTTTCTTT; CDR3aa: CASSLQGGNTEAFF
v_gene: TRBV6-5; j_gene: TRBJ1-2; len: 13; abundance: -; d_gene: -; CDR3nt: TGTGCCAGCAGGGAGACAGTAAACTATGGCTACACCTTC; CDR3aa: CASRETVNYGYTF
v_gene: TRBV12-3/TRBV12-4; j_gene: TRBJ2-3; len: 13; abundance: -; d_gene: -; CDR3nt: TGTGCCAGCAGCCCCTCGGGGTCAGATACGCAGTATTTT; CDR3aa: CASSPSGSDTQYF
v_gene: TRBV3-1/TRBV3-2; j_gene: TRBJ2-7; len: 15; abundance: -; d_gene: TRBD1; CDR3nt: TGTGCCAGCAGCCCGCCGGGACAGGGGTTCCACGAGCAGTACTTC; CDR3aa: CASSPPGQGFHEQYF
v_gene: TRBV11-2; j_gene: TRBJ2-1; len: 14; abundance: -; d_gene: TRBD2; CDR3nt: TGTGCCAGCAGCTTTCGGGGGGGCTGGAATGAGCAGTTCTTC; CDR3aa: CASSFRGGWNEQFF
v_gene: TRBV10-3; j_gene: TRBJ2-7; len: 13; abundance: -; d_gene: -; CDR3nt: TGTGCCATCAGTGTCGGACAAGGGAACGAGCAGTACTTC; CDR3aa: CAISVGQGNEQYF
v_gene: TRBV5-1; j_gene: TRBJ2-7; len: 11; abundance: -; d_gene: -; CDR3nt: TGCGCCAGCAGCTACCAGGGTGAGCAGTACTTC; CDR3aa: CASSYQGEQYF
v_gene: TRBV12-3/TRBV12-4; j_gene: TRBJ2-7; len: 13; abundance: -; d_gene: -; CDR3nt: TGTGCCAGCAGTCAAGGAGAGACAGGCGGGCAGTACTTC; CDR3aa: CASSQGETGGQYF